This T cell receptor beta chain was sequenced for a study of shared clonotypes between healthy human individuals. Study-wide results and caveats: Lower generation probabilities were found for non-shared clonotypes than for those shared by all four donors.

Per the germline V gene, CDR1 is MNHEY and CDR2 is SVGAGI. Between the trimmed V and J ends, which lost 6 bases and 6 bases, there was a span of 12 bases. The CDR3 runs 12 residues. Assay: immunoSEQ multiplex PCR; the TCRdb copy retains only in-frame clones and omits some. The sample lists millions of clones; over 85% were seen once. Worth noting for this clone: The target antigen is unknown.

Material: naive CD4+ T cells sorted from blood. Subset indicated: CD45RA+ positively selected. This TCR came from a young man in good health. This chain uses TRBV6-5 with TRBJ2-7; a possible D gene is TRBD1 (5 bases). The CDR3 region has the DNA TGTGCCAGCAGGCGACAGCAATCCGAGCAGTACTTC. Encoded protein: CASRRQQSEQYF.